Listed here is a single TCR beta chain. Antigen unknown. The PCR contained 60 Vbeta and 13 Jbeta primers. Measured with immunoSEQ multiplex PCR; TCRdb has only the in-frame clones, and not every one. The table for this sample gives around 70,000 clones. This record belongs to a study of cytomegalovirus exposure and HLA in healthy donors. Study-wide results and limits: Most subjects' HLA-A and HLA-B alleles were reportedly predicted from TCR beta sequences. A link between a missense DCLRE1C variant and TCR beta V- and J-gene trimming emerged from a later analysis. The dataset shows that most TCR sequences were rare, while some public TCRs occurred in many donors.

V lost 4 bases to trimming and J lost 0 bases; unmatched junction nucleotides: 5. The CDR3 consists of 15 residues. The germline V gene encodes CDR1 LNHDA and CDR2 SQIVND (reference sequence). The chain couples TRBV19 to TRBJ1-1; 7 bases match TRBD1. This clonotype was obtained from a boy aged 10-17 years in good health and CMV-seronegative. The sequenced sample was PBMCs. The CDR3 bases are TGTGCCAGTAGTACGTCGACAGGGATGAACACTGAAGCTTTCTTT. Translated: CASSTSTGMNTEAFF.